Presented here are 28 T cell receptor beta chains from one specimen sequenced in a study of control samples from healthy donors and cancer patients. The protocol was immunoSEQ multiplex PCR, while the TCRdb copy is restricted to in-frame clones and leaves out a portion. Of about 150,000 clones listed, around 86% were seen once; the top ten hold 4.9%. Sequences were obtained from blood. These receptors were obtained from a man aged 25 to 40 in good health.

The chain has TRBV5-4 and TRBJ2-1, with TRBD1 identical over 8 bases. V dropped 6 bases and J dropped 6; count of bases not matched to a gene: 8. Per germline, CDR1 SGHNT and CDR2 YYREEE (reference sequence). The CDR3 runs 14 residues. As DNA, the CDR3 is TGTGCCAGCACAAGGACAGGGAGGTCCAATGAGCAGTTCTTC. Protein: CASTRTGRSNEQFF. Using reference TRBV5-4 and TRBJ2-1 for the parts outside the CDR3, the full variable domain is ETGVTQSPTHLIKTRGQQVTLRCSSQSGHNTVSWYQQALGQGPQFIFQYYREEENGRGNFPPRFSGLQFPNYSSELNVNALELDDSALYLCASTRTGRSNEQFFGPGTRLTVL.

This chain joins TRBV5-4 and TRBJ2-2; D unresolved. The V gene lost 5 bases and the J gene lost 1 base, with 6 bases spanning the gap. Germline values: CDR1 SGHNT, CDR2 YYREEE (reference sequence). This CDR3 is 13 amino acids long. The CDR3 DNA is TGTGCCAGCAGTGAACAGAACACCGGGGAGCTGTTTTTT. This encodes CASSEQNTGELFF.

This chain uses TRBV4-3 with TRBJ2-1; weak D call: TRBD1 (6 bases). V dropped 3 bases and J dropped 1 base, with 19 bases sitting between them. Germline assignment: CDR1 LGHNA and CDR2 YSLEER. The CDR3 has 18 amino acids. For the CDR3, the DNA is TGCGCCAGCAGCCACTCCCCTAGGGGGAGCCAGTCCTACAATGAGCAGTTCTTC. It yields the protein CASSHSPRGSQSYNEQFF.

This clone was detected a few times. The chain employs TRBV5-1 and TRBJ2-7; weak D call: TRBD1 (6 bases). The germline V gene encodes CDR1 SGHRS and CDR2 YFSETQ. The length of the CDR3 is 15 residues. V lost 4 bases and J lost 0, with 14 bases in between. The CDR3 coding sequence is TGCGCCAGCAGCACGACCCCGGACAGCTCCTACGAGCAGTACTTC. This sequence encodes CASSTTPDSSYEQYF.

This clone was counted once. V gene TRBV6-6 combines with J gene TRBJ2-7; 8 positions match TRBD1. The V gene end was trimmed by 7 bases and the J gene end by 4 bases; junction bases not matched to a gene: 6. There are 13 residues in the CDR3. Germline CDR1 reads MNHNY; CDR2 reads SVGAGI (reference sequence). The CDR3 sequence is CASTSDRAYEQYF. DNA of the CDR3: TGTGCCAGCACCTCGGACAGGGCTTACGAGCAGTACTTC.

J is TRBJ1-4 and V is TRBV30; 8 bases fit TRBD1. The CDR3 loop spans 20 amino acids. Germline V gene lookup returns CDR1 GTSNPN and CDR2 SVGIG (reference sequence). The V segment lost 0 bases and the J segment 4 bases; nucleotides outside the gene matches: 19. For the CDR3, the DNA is TGTGCCTGGAGTGTAAGGCTGCGTGGGACAGGAAAAGGCAGTAATGAAAAACTGTTTTTT. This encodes CAWSVRLRGTGKGSNEKLFF.

The CDR3 DNA is TGTGCCAGCAGCTTCCACGGACAGAATCAGCCCCAGCATTTT. Residues: CASSFHGQNQPQHF. The V call is TRBV7-2, the J call TRBJ1-5; the D gene is possibly TRBD1 (6 bases). The germline CDR1 and CDR2 sequences are SGHTA and FQGNSA. V was clipped by 3 bases and J by 4 bases, with 10 bases between them. The CDR3 loop spans 14 amino acids.

The CDR3 loop is CASSGDYNEQFF. Here the CDR3 DNA reads TGTGCCAGCAGCGGGGACTACAATGAGCAGTTCTTC. This rearrangement joins TRBV6-5 to TRBJ2-1; D might be TRBD2 (5 bases). The length of the CDR3 is 12 residues. CDR1 and CDR2 (germline): MNHEY, SVGAGI. With 6 bases removed from V and 3 bases from J, the gap between germline ends came to 6 bases.

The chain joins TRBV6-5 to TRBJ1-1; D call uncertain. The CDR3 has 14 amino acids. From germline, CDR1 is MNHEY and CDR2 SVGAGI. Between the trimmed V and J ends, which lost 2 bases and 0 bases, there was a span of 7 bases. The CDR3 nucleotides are TGTGCCAGCAGTTACACCGACATGAACACTGAAGCTTTCTTT. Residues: CASSYTDMNTEAFF.

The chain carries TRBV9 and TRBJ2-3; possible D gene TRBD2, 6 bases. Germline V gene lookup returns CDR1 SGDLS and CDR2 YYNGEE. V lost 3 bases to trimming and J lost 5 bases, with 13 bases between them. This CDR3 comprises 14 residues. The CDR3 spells CASSAGLLRDTQYF. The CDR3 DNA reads TGTGCCAGCAGCGCGGGACTGCTTCGAGATACGCAGTATTTT.

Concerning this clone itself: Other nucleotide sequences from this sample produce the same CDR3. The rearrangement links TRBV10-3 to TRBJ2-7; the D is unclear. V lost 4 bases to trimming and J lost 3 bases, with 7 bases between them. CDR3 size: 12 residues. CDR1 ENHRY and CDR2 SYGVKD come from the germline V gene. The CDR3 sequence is CAISGDGYEQYF. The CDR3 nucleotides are TGTGCCATCAGTGGTGACGGCTACGAGCAGTACTTC.

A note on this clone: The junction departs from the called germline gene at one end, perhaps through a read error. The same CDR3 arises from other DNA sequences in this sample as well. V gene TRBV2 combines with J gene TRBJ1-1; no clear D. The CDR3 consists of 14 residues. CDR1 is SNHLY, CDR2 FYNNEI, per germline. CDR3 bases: TGTGCCAGCAGAGCCGCGAATGGGGTCACTGAAGCTTTCTTC. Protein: CASRAANGVTEAFF.

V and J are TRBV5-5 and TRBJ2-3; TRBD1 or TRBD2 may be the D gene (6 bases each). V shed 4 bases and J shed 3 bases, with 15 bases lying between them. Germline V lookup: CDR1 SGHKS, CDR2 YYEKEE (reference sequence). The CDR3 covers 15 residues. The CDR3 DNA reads TGTGCCAGCAGCCCCTACCAGGGGAGGACAGATACGCAGTATTTT. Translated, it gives CASSPYQGRTDTQYF.

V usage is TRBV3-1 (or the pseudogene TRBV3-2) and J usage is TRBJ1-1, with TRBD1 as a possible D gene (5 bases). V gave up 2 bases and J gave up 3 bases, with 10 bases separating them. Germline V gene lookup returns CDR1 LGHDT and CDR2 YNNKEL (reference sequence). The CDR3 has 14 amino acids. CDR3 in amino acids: CASSQPPGDTEAFF. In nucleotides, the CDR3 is TGTGCCAGCAGCCAACCTCCGGGGGACACTGAAGCTTTCTTT.

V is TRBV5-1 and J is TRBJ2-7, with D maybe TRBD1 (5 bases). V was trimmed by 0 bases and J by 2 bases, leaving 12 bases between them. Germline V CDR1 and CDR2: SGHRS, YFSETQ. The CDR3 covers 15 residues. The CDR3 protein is CASSLAAGPAYEQYF. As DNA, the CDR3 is TGCGCCAGCAGCTTGGCAGCAGGGCCCGCCTACGAGCAGTACTTC.

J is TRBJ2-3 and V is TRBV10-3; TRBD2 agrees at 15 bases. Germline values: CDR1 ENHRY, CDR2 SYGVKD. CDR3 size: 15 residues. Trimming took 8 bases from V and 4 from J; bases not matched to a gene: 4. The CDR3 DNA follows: TGTGCCATCGCCAGGACTAGCGGGAGGGCAGATACGCAGTATTTT. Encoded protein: CAIARTSGRADTQYF.

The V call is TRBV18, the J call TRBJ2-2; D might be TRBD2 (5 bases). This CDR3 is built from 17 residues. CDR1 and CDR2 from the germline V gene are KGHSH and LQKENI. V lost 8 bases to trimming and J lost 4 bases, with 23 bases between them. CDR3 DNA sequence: TGTGCCAGCAACCCCAGCGAGGGATCAGTCTCCACCGGGGAGCTGTTTTTT. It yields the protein CASNPSEGSVSTGELFF.

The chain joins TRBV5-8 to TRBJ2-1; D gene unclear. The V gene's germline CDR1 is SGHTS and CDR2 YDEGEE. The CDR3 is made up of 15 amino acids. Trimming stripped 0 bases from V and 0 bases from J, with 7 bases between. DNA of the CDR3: TGTGCCAGCAGCTTGGGCTCGAGCTCCTACAATGAGCAGTTCTTC. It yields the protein CASSLGSSSYNEQFF.

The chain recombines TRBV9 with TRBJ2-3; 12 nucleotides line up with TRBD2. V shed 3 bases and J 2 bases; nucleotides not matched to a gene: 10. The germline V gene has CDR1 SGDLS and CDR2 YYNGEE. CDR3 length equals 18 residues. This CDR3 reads CASSAVLAGGYNTDTQYF. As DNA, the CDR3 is TGTGCCAGCAGCGCCGTACTAGCGGGGGGTTACAACACAGATACGCAGTATTTT. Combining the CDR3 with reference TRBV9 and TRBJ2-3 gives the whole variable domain DSGVTQTPKHLITATGQRVTLRCSPRSGDLSVYWYQQSLDQGLQFLIQYYNGEERAKGNILERFSAQQFPDLHSELNLSSLELGDSALYFCASSAVLAGGYNTDTQYFGPGTRLTVL.

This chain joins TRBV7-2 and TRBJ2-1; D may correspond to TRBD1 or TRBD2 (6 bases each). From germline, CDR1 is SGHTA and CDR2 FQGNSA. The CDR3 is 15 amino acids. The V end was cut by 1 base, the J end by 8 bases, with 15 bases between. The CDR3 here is CASSLDGLEGDEQFF. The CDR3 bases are TGTGCCAGCAGCTTAGATGGACTGGAGGGGGATGAGCAGTTCTTC.

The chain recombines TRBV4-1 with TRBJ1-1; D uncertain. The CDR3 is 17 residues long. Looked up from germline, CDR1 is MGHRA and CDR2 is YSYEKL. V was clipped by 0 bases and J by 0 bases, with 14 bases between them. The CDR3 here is CASSQDPVLIMNTEAFF. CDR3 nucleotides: TGCGCCAGCAGCCAAGATCCCGTCTTAATAATGAACACTGAAGCTTTCTTT.

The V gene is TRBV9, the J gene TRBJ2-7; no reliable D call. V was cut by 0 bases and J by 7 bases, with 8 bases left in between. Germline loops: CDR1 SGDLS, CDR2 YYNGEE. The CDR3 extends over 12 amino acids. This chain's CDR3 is CASSVEGPEQYF. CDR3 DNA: TGTGCCAGCAGCGTAGAGGGCCCAGAGCAGTACTTC.

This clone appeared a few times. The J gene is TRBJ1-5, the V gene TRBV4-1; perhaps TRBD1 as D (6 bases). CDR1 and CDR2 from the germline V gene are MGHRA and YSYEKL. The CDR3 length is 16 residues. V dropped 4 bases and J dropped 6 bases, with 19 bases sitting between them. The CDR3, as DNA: TGCGCCAGCAGCCCCCAGACAGGCGTCGCGGGTCAGCCCCAGCATTTT. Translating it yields CASSPQTGVAGQPQHF.

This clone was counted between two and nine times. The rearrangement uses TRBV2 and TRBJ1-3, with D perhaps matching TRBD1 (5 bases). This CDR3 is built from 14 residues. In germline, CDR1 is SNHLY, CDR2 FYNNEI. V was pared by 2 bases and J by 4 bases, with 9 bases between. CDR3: CASSERDGGNTIYF. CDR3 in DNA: TGTGCCAGCAGTGAAAGGGACGGAGGAAACACCATATATTTT. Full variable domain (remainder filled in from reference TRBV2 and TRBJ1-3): EPEVTQTPSHQVTQMGQEVILRCVPISNHLYFYWYRQILGQKVEFLVSFYNNEISEKSEIFDDQFSVERPDGSNFTLKIRSTKLEDSAMYFCASSERDGGNTIYFGEGSWLTVV.

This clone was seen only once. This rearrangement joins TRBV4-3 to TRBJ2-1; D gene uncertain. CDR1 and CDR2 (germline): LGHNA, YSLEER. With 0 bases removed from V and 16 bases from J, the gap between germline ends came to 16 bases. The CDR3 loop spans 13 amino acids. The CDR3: CASSQDETVGLFF. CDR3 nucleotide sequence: TGCGCCAGCAGCCAAGATGAAACCGTCGGGTTATTCTTC.

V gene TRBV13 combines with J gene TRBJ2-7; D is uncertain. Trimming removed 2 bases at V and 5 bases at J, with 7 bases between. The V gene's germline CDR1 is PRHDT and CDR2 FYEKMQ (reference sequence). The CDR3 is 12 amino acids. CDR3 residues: CASSLIDNEQYF. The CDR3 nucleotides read TGTGCCAGCAGCTTAATCGACAACGAGCAGTACTTC.

CDR3 bases: TGTGCCAGCAGTGAAGGGCAGGGAGGAGGATCTGGGGCCAACGTCCTGACTTTC. Its protein product is CASSEGQGGGSGANVLTF. The chain couples TRBV25-1 to TRBJ2-6; D perhaps matches TRBD2 (6 bases). V was clipped by 2 bases and J by 1 base, with 15 bases between them. Germline V CDR1 and CDR2: MGHDK, SYGVNS. CDR3 length: 18 amino acids. The variable domain in full, with the rest retrieved from reference TRBV25-1 and TRBJ2-6, is EADIYQTPRYLVIGTGKKITLECSQTMGHDKMYWYQQDPGMELHLIHYSYGVNSTEKGDLSSESTVSRIRTEHFPLTLESARPSHTSQYLCASSEGQGGGSGANVLTFGAGSRLTVL.

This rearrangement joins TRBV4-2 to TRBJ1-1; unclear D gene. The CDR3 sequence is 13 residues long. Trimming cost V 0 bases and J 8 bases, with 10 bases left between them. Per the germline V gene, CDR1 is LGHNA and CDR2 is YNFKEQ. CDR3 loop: CASSQDPAGEAFF. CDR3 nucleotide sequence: TGTGCCAGCAGCCAAGATCCGGCGGGAGAAGCTTTCTTT.